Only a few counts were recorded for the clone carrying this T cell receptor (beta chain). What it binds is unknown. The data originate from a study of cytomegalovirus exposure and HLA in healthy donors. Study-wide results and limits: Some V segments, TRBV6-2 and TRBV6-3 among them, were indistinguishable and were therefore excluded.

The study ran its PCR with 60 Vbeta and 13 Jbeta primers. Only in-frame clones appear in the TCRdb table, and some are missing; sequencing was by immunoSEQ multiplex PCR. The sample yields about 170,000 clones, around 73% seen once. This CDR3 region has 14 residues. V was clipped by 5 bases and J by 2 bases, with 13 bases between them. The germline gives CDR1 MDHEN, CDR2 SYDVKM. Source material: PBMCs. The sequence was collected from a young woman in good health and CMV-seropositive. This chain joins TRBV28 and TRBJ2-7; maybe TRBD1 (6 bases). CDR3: CASSLQRTAYEQYF. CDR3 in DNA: TGTGCCAGCAGTCTACAGCGGACAGCCTACGAGCAGTACTTC.